The entry below describes one T cell receptor (beta chain). V was clipped by 5 bases and J by 8 bases, with 12 bases between them. The CDR3 extends over 11 amino acids. In germline, CDR1 is DFQATT, CDR2 SNEGSKA (reference sequence). This record belongs to a study of cytomegalovirus exposure and HLA in healthy donors. The PCR ran on 60 Vbeta and 13 Jbeta primers. Clones were read by immunoSEQ multiplex PCR, and TCRdb kept only the in-frame ones, dropping some. The sample has about 180,000 clones, 75% to 85% seen once; the top ten hold more than 1.4%. The TCR originated in a man aged 18 to 29 in good health and CMV-seronegative. The specimen was PBMCs. This chain joins TRBV20-1 and TRBJ1-1; D ambiguous. This CDR3 reads CSAGSSSEAFF. The CDR3 DNA is TGCAGTGCTGGTTCTTCGAGCGAAGCTTTCTTT.